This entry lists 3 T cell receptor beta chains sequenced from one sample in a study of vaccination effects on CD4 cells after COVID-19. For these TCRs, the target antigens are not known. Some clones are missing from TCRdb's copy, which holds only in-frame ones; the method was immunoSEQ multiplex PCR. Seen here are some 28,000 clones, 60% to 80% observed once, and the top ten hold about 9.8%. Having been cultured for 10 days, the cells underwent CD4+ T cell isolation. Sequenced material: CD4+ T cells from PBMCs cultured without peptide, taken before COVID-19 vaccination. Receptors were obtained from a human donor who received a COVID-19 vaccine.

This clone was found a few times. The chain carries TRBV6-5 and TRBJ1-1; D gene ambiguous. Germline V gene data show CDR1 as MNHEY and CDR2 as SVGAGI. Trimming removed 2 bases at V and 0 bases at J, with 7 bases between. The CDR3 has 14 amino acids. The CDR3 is CASSYGVLNTEAFF. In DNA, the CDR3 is TGTGCCAGCAGTTACGGGGTGCTGAACACTGAAGCTTTCTTT.

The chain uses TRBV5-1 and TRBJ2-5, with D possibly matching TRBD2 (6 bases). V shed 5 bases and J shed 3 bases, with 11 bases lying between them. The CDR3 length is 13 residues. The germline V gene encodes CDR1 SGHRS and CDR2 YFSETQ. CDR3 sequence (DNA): TGCGCCAGCAGTCGCGGGGATAAAGAGACCCAGTACTTC. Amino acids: CASSRGDKETQYF.

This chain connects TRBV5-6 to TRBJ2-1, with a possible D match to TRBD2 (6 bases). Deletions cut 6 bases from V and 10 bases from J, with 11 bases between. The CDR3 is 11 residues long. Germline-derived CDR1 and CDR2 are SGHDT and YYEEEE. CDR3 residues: CASTSGGEQFF. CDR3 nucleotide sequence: TGTGCCAGCACCTCCGGGGGAGAGCAGTTCTTC.